This TCR beta chain was identified during a study of blood T cell repertoires in COVID-19. About the research overall: The samples span acute and convalescent COVID-19 from the United States, Italy and Spain. The cDNA or gDNA used as material had been derived from T cells, B-cell-depleted T cells, or PBMCs.

J was trimmed by 0 bases and V by 6 bases; bases with no gene match: 8. The germline V gene has CDR1 LNHDA and CDR2 SQIVND (reference sequence). This CDR3 is built from 15 residues. Original handling: Estimates of nucleated cell counts were drawn from the amplification of reference gene primers. TCRdb's copy holds only in-frame clones and misses some; the assay was immunoSEQ multiplex PCR. From that table come the V and J calls and clone size; the DNA was used to work out D and trimming. The profile shows 55,000 to 75,000 clones, around 79% of them singletons. Sequencing input: peripheral blood. This rearrangement joins TRBV19 to TRBJ2-7, with 7 bases lining up with TRBD2. The receptor was derived from a woman aged 70-85 years with acute or convalescent COVID-19. The CDR3 sequence is CASRRAGPNSYEQYF. The DNA for the CDR3 is TGTGCCAGTAGGAGAGCGGGGCCCAACTCCTACGAGCAGTACTTC.